The clone carrying this TCR beta chain was seen more than once but under ten times. Regarding time point: patch test 2, 6 weeks after DPC sensitization. Noted treatment: therapeutic diphenylcyclopropenone sensitization with weekly scalp DPC. TCRdb re-derived calls from the RACE reads in MiXCR, one entry per CDR3 protein. The data show just over 350,000 distinct CDR3 sequences, over 6% seen once. This sample was taken from a study of human T cells and chemical hapten exposure. As for the study in general: Patients received weekly diphenylcyclopropenone doses to the scalp throughout the approximately 25-week study.

Trimming pared 3 bases from V and 0 bases from J, leaving 8 bases between. The germline V gene has CDR1 MNHEY and CDR2 SVGAGI. CDR3 length: 14 residues. The chain carries TRBV6-5 and TRBJ1-1; possible D gene TRBD1, 6 bases. The sequencing used whole blood, collected in connection with sensitization to the hapten diphenylcyclopropenone (DPC). The origin of this receptor is a woman between 18 and 29 years old with alopecia areata. Some clones in this sample may be carry-over from other donors' samples. The CDR3 DNA reads as TGTGCCAGCAGTTATAAGGGGGTGAACACTGAAGCTTTCTTT. Translation gives CASSYKGVNTEAFF.